The 16 T cell receptor beta chains in this list originate from one sample, sequenced in a study of cytomegalovirus exposure and HLA in healthy donors. Profiled with immunoSEQ multiplex PCR; TCRdb holds only in-frame clones, not every one. Of about 120,000 clones detected, about 84% appear once; the ten largest clones hold around 5%. Material: PBMCs. The receptors were sampled from a man aged 18 to 30 in good health and CMV-seronegative.

V usage is TRBV11-2 and J usage is TRBJ2-7; D unclear. Trimming stripped 1 base from V and 6 bases from J, with 13 bases between. The CDR3 spans 14 residues. The germline gives CDR1 SGHAT, CDR2 FQNNGV. DNA of the CDR3: TGTGCCAGCAGCTTAGTCGGCCAGGAAAGCGAGCAGTACTTC. Encoded protein: CASSLVGQESEQYF.

The chain uses TRBV7-2 and TRBJ2-5, with TRBD1 matching over 9 bases. The CDR3 contains 14 residues. J gave up 1 base and V 4 bases, and 1 base lay outside the gene matches. The germline V gene encodes CDR1 SGHTA and CDR2 FQGNSA. The CDR3 DNA is TGTGCCAGCAGCTGGACAGGGGCCCAAGAGACCCAGTACTTC. Protein: CASSWTGAQETQYF.

The rearrangement links TRBV19 to TRBJ2-7; TRBD1 aligns across 7 bases. The CDR3 runs 14 residues. Losses at the gene ends were 5 bases for V and 2 bases for J; bases not matched to a gene: 6. Germline-derived CDR1 and CDR2 are LNHDA and SQIVND (reference sequence). In DNA, the CDR3 is TGTGCCAGTAGTCCCCGACAGGGCCCCTACGAGCAGTACTTC. It codes for CASSPRQGPYEQYF.

The rearrangement links TRBV30 to TRBJ2-2; TRBD1 might be the D (6 bases). Trimming removed 1 base at V and 2 bases at J, with 8 bases between. This CDR3 comprises 14 residues. CDR1 GTSNPN and CDR2 SVGIG come from the germline V gene (reference sequence). CDR3: CAWSGGLNTGELFF. DNA for the CDR3: TGTGCCTGGAGTGGGGGGCTTAACACCGGGGAGCTGTTTTTT.

The chain couples TRBV4-1 to TRBJ2-3; D is ambiguous. Trimming took 4 bases from V and 0 from J, leaving 11 bases between them. There are 15 residues in the CDR3. Germline V lookup: CDR1 MGHRA, CDR2 YSYEKL. The CDR3 nucleotides are TGCGCCAGCAGCCTATGGATGGGCAGCACAGATACGCAGTATTTT. It yields the protein CASSLWMGSTDTQYF.

The chain employs TRBV5-5 and TRBJ2-1; TRBD2 aligns across 9 bases. The CDR3 has 16 amino acids. Trimming cost V 0 bases and J 9 bases; bases outside gene matches: 10. Germline values: CDR1 SGHKS, CDR2 YYEKEE (reference sequence). The CDR3 here is CASSLVLAGSPSEQFF. For the CDR3, the DNA is TGTGCCAGCAGCTTGGTCCTAGCGGGATCCCCCAGTGAGCAGTTCTTC. The variable domain in full, completed from reference TRBV5-5 and TRBJ2-1, reads DAGVTQSPTHLIKTRGQQVTLRCSPISGHKSVSWYQQVLGQGPQFIFQYYEKEERGRGNFPDRFSARQFPNYSSELNVNALLLGDSALYLCASSLVLAGSPSEQFFGPGTRLTVL.

V and J are TRBV18 and TRBJ1-2, with 8 bases aligning to TRBD1. This CDR3 region has 14 residues. The V gene's germline CDR1 is KGHSH and CDR2 LQKENI. V lost 6 bases, J lost 4 bases, and 7 bases stayed unmatched. In DNA, the CDR3 is TGTGCCAGCTCCCGGGACAGGTCGGTCTATGGCTACACCTTC. Protein: CASSRDRSVYGYTF.

Details on this clone: This sample includes further DNA sequences coding for the same CDR3. The rearrangement uses TRBV5-1 and TRBJ2-3; TRBD2 matches at 12 bases. The junction had 4 bases not matched to a gene; V was cut back by 0 bases and J by 5 bases. Germline lookup yields CDR1 SGHRS and CDR2 YFSETQ. CDR3 length equals 16 residues. CDR3 nucleotide sequence: TGCGCCAGCAGCTTGGCCGAACTAGCGGGAGGAGATACGCAGTATTTT. Encoded protein: CASSLAELAGGDTQYF.

The rearrangement links TRBV5-1 to TRBJ1-3; 12 nucleotides align to TRBD1. Trimming removed 2 bases from V and 2 bases from J; junction bases left unmatched: 2. The length of the CDR3 is 16 residues. Germline-derived CDR1 and CDR2 are SGHRS and YFSETQ. The CDR3 DNA sequence: TGCGCCAGCAGCTTAGGGGACAGGGGGCCTGGAAACACCATATATTTT. Protein: CASSLGDRGPGNTIYF. The variable domain in full, with the rest retrieved from reference TRBV5-1 and TRBJ1-3, is KAGVTQTPRYLIKTRGQQVTLSCSPISGHRSVSWYQQTPGQGLQFLFEYFSETQRNKGNFPGRFSGRQFSNSRSEMNVSTLELGDSALYLCASSLGDRGPGNTIYFGEGSWLTVV.

V gene TRBV19 combines with J gene TRBJ2-6, with TRBD1 matching over 8 bases. The CDR3 runs 16 residues. Germline CDR1 reads LNHDA; CDR2 reads SQIVND (reference sequence). V shed 10 bases and J 0 bases; nucleotides not matched to a gene: 8. The CDR3 is CATFGTGSSGANVLTF. The CDR3 region has the DNA TGTGCCACCTTCGGGACAGGAAGCTCTGGGGCCAACGTCCTGACTTTC.

The genes are TRBV5-1 and TRBJ1-2; weak D call: TRBD1 (6 bases). Trimming took 4 bases from V and 2 from J, leaving 12 bases between them. This CDR3 comprises 14 residues. Germline CDR1 and CDR2: SGHRS and YFSETQ. The CDR3 DNA reads as TGCGCCAGCAGCGCGACCCAGGGGAACTATGGCTACACCTTC. It encodes CASSATQGNYGYTF.

The chain has TRBV5-6 and TRBJ1-6, with a possible D match to TRBD1 (6 bases). Germline values: CDR1 SGHDT, CDR2 YYEEEE. V lost 3 bases to trimming and J lost 7 bases, with 17 bases between them. CDR3 length equals 16 residues. DNA for the CDR3: TGTGCCAGCAGCTGGAGGGCGGGGGGGCCAAATTCACCCCTCCACTTT. This gives the protein CASSWRAGGPNSPLHF.

The chain links TRBV5-6 to TRBJ2-2; TRBD1 aligns across 10 bases. The J segment lost 3 bases and the V segment lost 0 bases, leaving 8 bases of the junction unmatched. This CDR3 spans 18 amino acids. Germline assignment: CDR1 SGHDT and CDR2 YYEEEE. The DNA for the CDR3 is TGTGCCAGCAGCTTGGCGTTTTGGGACAGGGGTTACACCGGGGAGCTGTTTTTT. Amino acid sequence: CASSLAFWDRGYTGELFF.

This chain connects TRBV30 to TRBJ1-2, with D possibly being TRBD1 (5 bases). Germline CDR1 reads GTSNPN; CDR2 reads SVGIG (reference sequence). The CDR3 length is 13 residues. V lost 7 bases, J lost 1 base, and 13 bases lay in between. The CDR3 nucleotides are TGTGCCTCGCCCATACAGGTTAACTATGGCTACACCTTC. It encodes CASPIQVNYGYTF.

CDR3: CASSFYAGTSRETQYF. DNA for the CDR3: TGTGCCAGCAGCTTCTACGCCGGGACTAGCCGGGAGACCCAGTACTTC. The chain joins TRBV5-6 to TRBJ2-5; 9 bases are shared with TRBD2. Germline CDR1 is SGHDT and CDR2 is YYEEEE. After removal of 2 bases from V and 5 bases from J, the junction contained 10 bases not matched to a gene. This CDR3 contains 16 residues.

The chain is built from TRBV19 and TRBJ1-1; 8 bases are shared with TRBD1. This CDR3 spans 15 amino acids. V lost 6 bases, J lost 1 base, and 7 bases stayed unmatched. The germline V gene encodes CDR1 LNHDA and CDR2 SQIVND (reference sequence). As DNA, the CDR3 is TGTGCCAGTAGCTGGGAGACAGGGGCGAACACTGAAGCTTTCTTT. Residues: CASSWETGANTEAFF.